Below, 23 T cell receptor beta chains from the same sample are listed, as sequenced in a study of CD8+ T cells in alopecia areata. As the sequencing template, cDNA was produced by extracting RNA and reverse transcribing it. The repertoire was sequenced with immunoSEQ multiplex PCR; TCRdb's copy has only in-frame clones and lacks some. The table shows 140,000 to 150,000 clones, with around three fifths occurring only once. The sequences come from CD4+ T cells sorted from blood, collected at week 0. The receptors stem from a human donor with alopecia areata.

The V call is TRBV10-2, the J call TRBJ2-4, with no clear D. The V and J ends lost 6 bases and 10 bases respectively, with 22 bases between them. The CDR3 loop spans 15 amino acids. Germline V gene lookup returns CDR1 WSHSY and CDR2 SAAADI. As DNA, the CDR3 is TGCGCCAGCAGCGACTTAGGCACAGTCGGTAGAATTCAGTACTTC. Protein sequence: CASSDLGTVGRIQYF.

The rearrangement uses TRBV7-2 and TRBJ2-7; the match to TRBD1 covers 7 bases. V dropped 7 bases and J dropped 0; count of bases not matched to a gene: 12. Germline values: CDR1 SGHTA, CDR2 FQGNSA. This CDR3 comprises 16 residues. CDR3: CASTSPRGIGSYEQYF. The DNA of the CDR3 is TGTGCCAGCACCTCCCCCAGGGGGATCGGCTCCTACGAGCAGTACTTC.

The chain has TRBV5-4 and TRBJ2-3; possible D gene TRBD2, 7 bases. The CDR3 is made up of 16 amino acids. Between the trimmed V and J ends, which lost 1 base and 0 bases, there was a span of 12 bases. The V gene's germline CDR1 is SGHNT and CDR2 YYREEE (reference sequence). The CDR3 sequence is CASSLSGGYSTDTQYF. CDR3 DNA sequence: TGTGCCAGCAGCTTGTCGGGGGGCTACAGCACAGATACGCAGTATTTT.

The chain carries TRBV5-1 and TRBJ2-5; D remains unclear. This CDR3 spans 13 amino acids. Trimming shortened V by 0 bases and J by 2 bases, and 5 bases separated the two germline ends. Germline V gene data show CDR1 as SGHRS and CDR2 as YFSETQ. CDR3 amino acids: CASSLVEQETQYF. The CDR3 region has the DNA TGCGCCAGCAGCTTGGTAGAACAAGAGACCCAGTACTTC.

V gene TRBV7-2 combines with J gene TRBJ1-4; 8 bases are shared with TRBD1. CDR1 is SGHTA, CDR2 FQGNSA, per germline. V shed 6 bases, J shed 7 bases, and the junction held 4 bases outside the gene matches. This CDR3 region has 13 residues. CDR3 protein: CASRGQGLEKLFF. The CDR3 DNA is TGTGCCAGCAGAGGACAGGGCCTTGAAAAACTGTTTTTT.

This clone was detected a few times. The rearrangement joins TRBV14 to TRBJ2-3, with D tentatively TRBD1 (8 bases). Germline CDR1 SGHDN, CDR2 FVKESK. The CDR3 loop spans 16 amino acids. The V and J ends lost 0 bases and 8 bases respectively, with 18 bases between them. The CDR3 sequence: CASSQDSGQGATTQYF. CDR3 nucleotides: TGTGCCAGCAGCCAAGATAGCGGGCAGGGGGCCACTACGCAGTATTTT.

The chain uses TRBV4-1 and TRBJ2-5; 7 bases map to TRBD1. This CDR3 is built from 18 residues. Germline V gene lookup returns CDR1 MGHRA and CDR2 YSYEKL. Unmatched junction bases numbered 12, after V lost 1 base and J lost 1 base. The CDR3, as DNA: TGCGCCAGCAGCCAAGGGCGAGCCCGAGGGGGCCTCCAAGAGACCCAGTACTTC. It codes for CASSQGRARGGLQETQYF.

CDR3 residues: CASTSFGTENSPLHF. The CDR3 coding sequence is TGTGCCAGCACTTCTTTTGGGACAGAGAATTCACCCCTCCACTTT. V usage is TRBV2 and J usage is TRBJ1-6; 7 bases are a match to TRBD1. This CDR3 has 15 amino acids. With 7 bases clipped from V and 7 bases from J, the junction kept 10 bases outside the gene matches. Germline V gives CDR1 SNHLY, CDR2 FYNNEI.

The CDR3 nucleotides read TGCAGCGTTGGGCGGAGTACTGAAGCTTTCTTT. This translates into CSVGRSTEAFF. V and J are TRBV29-1 and TRBJ1-1; D is unresolved. This CDR3 is 11 amino acids long. The V end was cut by 4 bases, the J end by 5 bases, with 8 bases between. The germline gives CDR1 SQVTM, CDR2 ANQGSEA.

CDR3 bases: TGTGCCAGCAGCGTAGGGAACAGGGGGTGGACAGATACGCAGTATTTT. It yields the protein CASSVGNRGWTDTQYF. The chain uses TRBV9 and TRBJ2-3; 8 bases fit TRBD1. CDR1 and CDR2 (germline): SGDLS, YYNGEE. V gave up 0 bases and J gave up 3 bases; unmatched junction bases: 6. The CDR3 length is 16 residues.

The rearrangement uses TRBV29-1 and TRBJ2-5; 7 bases are shared with TRBD1. Trimming at V came to 5 bases and at J to 5 bases, leaving 8 bases not matched to a gene. The germline V gene encodes CDR1 SQVTM and CDR2 ANQGSEA. The CDR3 has 13 residues. CDR3 sequence: CSVHRGIGETQYF. CDR3 DNA sequence: TGCAGCGTTCACAGGGGTATCGGGGAGACCCAGTACTTC.

In this sample, this clone turned up a few times. The genes are TRBV30 and TRBJ2-3, with 13 bases identical to TRBD2. Unmatched junction bases numbered 10, after V lost 2 bases and J lost 2 bases. Looked up from germline, CDR1 is GTSNPN and CDR2 is SVGIG (reference sequence). The CDR3 is made up of 18 amino acids. In DNA form, the CDR3 reads TGTGCCTGGAGTATAGGACTAGCGGGGGTCCGATTCACAGATACGCAGTATTTT. This translates into CAWSIGLAGVRFTDTQYF.

The chain uses TRBV2 and TRBJ2-5; possible D gene TRBD2, 5 bases. From germline, CDR1 is SNHLY and CDR2 FYNNEI. The CDR3 consists of 15 residues. The V and J ends lost 5 bases and 2 bases respectively, with 15 bases between them. This CDR3 reads CASSLSRGKQETQYF. Written as DNA, the CDR3 is TGTGCCAGCAGTCTAAGTCGGGGTAAACAAGAGACCCAGTACTTC.

The chain is built from TRBV25-1 and TRBJ2-2; unclear D gene. Trimming left V 7 bases short and J 2 bases short, with 8 bases between. The germline gives CDR1 MGHDK, CDR2 SYGVNS. This CDR3 has 13 amino acids. This chain's CDR3 is CASTRTNTGELFF. Here the CDR3 DNA reads TGTGCCAGCACCCGAACTAACACCGGGGAGCTGTTTTTT. The full variable domain, with the rest looked up from reference TRBV25-1 and TRBJ2-2, is EADIYQTPRYLVIGTGKKITLECSQTMGHDKMYWYQQDPGMELHLIHYSYGVNSTEKGDLSSESTVSRIRTEHFPLTLESARPSHTSQYLCASTRTNTGELFFGEGSRLTVL.

This clone has a handful of counts. J is TRBJ1-6 and V is TRBV4-1, with 7 bases fitting TRBD1. The CDR3 consists of 17 residues. Germline CDR1 MGHRA, CDR2 YSYEKL. V lost 1 base and J lost 8; bases outside the gene matches: 11. The CDR3 DNA reads TGCGCCAGCAGCCAAGGAATCCTCGCAGGGGGAGATTCACCCCTCCACTTT. Translating it yields CASSQGILAGGDSPLHF.

V gene TRBV18 combines with J gene TRBJ2-3; the D is unclear. The CDR3 runs 11 residues. Germline V gene sequence: CDR1 KGHSH, CDR2 LQKENI. V dropped 1 base and J dropped 5 bases, with 1 base sitting between them. CDR3 region: CASSPQDTQYF. The CDR3 DNA follows: TGTGCCAGCTCACCACAAGATACGCAGTATTTT.

The genes are TRBV5-1 and TRBJ2-6; D remains ambiguous. From germline, CDR1 is SGHRS and CDR2 YFSETQ. V lost 5 bases to trimming and J lost 1 base, with 22 bases between them. This CDR3 is built from 19 residues. CDR3 amino acids: CASRHVFGRKASGANVLTF. In nucleotides, the CDR3 is TGCGCCAGCAGGCACGTGTTTGGCAGGAAAGCGTCTGGGGCCAACGTCCTGACTTTC.

A word on this clone: The junction does not match germline at one end; this may be a read error. The chain couples TRBV7-9 to TRBJ2-5, with D possibly called TRBD1 or TRBD2 (5 bases each). CDR3 size: 13 residues. The germline CDR1 and CDR2 sequences are SEHNR and FQNEAQ (reference sequence). CDR3 residues: CASSLERGETQYF. CDR3 nucleotides: TGTGCTAGCAGCTTAGAACGGGGCGAGACCCAGTACTTC. Full variable domain (remainder filled in from reference TRBV7-9 and TRBJ2-5): DTGVSQNPRHKITKRGQNVTFRCDPISEHNRLYWYRQTLGQGPEFLTYFQNEAQLEKSRLLSDRFSAERPKGSFSTLEIQRTEQGDSAMYLCASSLERGETQYFGPGTRLLVL.

The chain is built from TRBV5-1 and TRBJ1-2; D gene unclear. CDR1 and CDR2 from the germline V gene are SGHRS and YFSETQ. The CDR3 has 12 amino acids. The germline V and J ends were trimmed by 0 bases and 8 bases, with 8 bases remaining between them. CDR3 residues: CASSLEREGYTF. The CDR3 nucleotides are TGCGCCAGCAGCTTGGAAAGGGAAGGCTACACCTTC.

The chain carries TRBV7-2 and TRBJ1-6; D remains unclear. From germline, CDR1 is SGHTA and CDR2 FQGNSA. V lost 3 bases, J lost 4 bases, and 7 bases lay in between. This CDR3 region has 14 residues. Here the CDR3 DNA reads TGTGCCAGCAGCTTGGTTAAATATAATTCACCCCTCCACTTT. This sequence encodes CASSLVKYNSPLHF.

The rearrangement links TRBV29-1 to TRBJ1-1; 8 nucleotides align to TRBD1. The J segment lost 1 base and the V segment lost 5 bases, leaving 6 bases of the junction unmatched. CDR3 length: 14 amino acids. The germline CDR1 and CDR2 sequences are SQVTM and ANQGSEA. CDR3 sequence: CSVSGQGGNTEAFF. The CDR3 coding sequence is TGCAGCGTTTCCGGACAGGGCGGGAACACTGAAGCTTTCTTT.

V and J are TRBV4-1 and TRBJ2-5, with 11 positions matching TRBD1. TRBJ2-7 explains the end of the DNA better; the J call may be wrong. The CDR3 extends over 16 amino acids. Germline V gene lookup returns CDR1 MGHRA and CDR2 YSYEKL. DNA for the CDR3: TGCGCCAGCAGCCACCCAGCCGGGACAGGGGGATACGAGCAGTACTTC. Residues: CASSHPAGTGGYEQYF.

V and J are TRBV7-2 and TRBJ1-5, with D possibly matching TRBD1 (5 bases). CDR1 and CDR2 (germline): SGHTA, FQGNSA. V shed 2 bases and J shed 0 bases, with 11 bases lying between them. The CDR3 has 16 residues. DNA for the CDR3: TGTGCCAGCAGCTTAAACGGGGCCCTTAGCAATCAGCCCCAGCATTTT. Encoded protein: CASSLNGALSNQPQHF. Together with reference TRBV7-2 and TRBJ1-5, the CDR3 gives the full variable domain: GAGVSQSPSNKVTEKGKDVELRCDPISGHTALYWYRQSLGQGLEFLIYFQGNSAPDKSGLPSDRFSAERTGGSVSTLTIQRTQQEDSAVYLCASSLNGALSNQPQHFGDGTRLSIL.